The clone carrying this TCR beta chain turned up a few times. Its antigen is as yet unknown. As every portion of the isolated RNA was reverse transcribed, the sequencing read expressed TCRB transcripts. Assay: immunoSEQ multiplex PCR; the TCRdb copy retains only in-frame clones and omits some. The sample includes about 340,000 clones, less than 15% of them seen just once. The V end was cut by 3 bases, the J end by 7 bases, with 16 bases between. From germline, CDR1 is SGHRS and CDR2 YFSETQ. The CDR3 sequence is 14 residues long. This sample is part of a study of beta chain features in type 1 diabetes. Notes on the study in general: Patients' naive, central memory and regulatory TCRB repertoires appeared more alike than those of healthy donors. Shortening of TCRB CDR3s, moderate but significant, appeared in all four CD4+ subsets of Type 1 diabetes patients. Resolution of whether HLA type affects TCRB rearrangement was not achieved here.

Via the markers CD45RO/CCR7/CD25/CD127/CD95/CD27, stem cell-like memory, regulatory, central memory and naive CD4+ cells were sorted. Sequences were obtained from naive CD4+ T cells from blood. This rearrangement joins TRBV5-1 to TRBJ1-1; a weak D match, TRBD1 (5 bases). The sequence derives from a young woman with type 1 diabetes. The CDR3: CASSSNGGGVEAFF. CDR3 coding DNA: TGCGCCAGCAGCTCGAACGGGGGGGGTGTTGAAGCTTTCTTT.